This TCR beta chain was sequenced in a study of shared clonotypes between healthy human individuals. At the level of the study: Researchers assigned three CD4 naive, three CD4 memory, two CD8 naive and one CD8 memory plate to each donor.

The length of the CDR3 is 12 residues. Losses at the gene ends were 5 bases for V and 8 bases for J; bases not matched to a gene: 7. Germline V gene data show CDR1 as SQVTM and CDR2 as ANQGSEA. Those who donated were healthy HIV-negative adults, with no recent acute infections or vaccinations reported. Naive CD4+ cells were CD45RA-selected; the remaining cells were memory. Libraries were prepared by immunoSEQ multiplex PCR; TCRdb keeps only in-frame clonotypes and omits some of them. The sample comprises over 1.4 million clones, approximately 97% of which are singletons, and 1.2% rests with the top ten.

The sequence was obtained from a young man in good health. The genes are TRBV29-1 and TRBJ1-2; 8 positions match TRBD1. Sequencing input: naive CD4+ T cells sorted from blood. Subset: CD45RA+ positively selected. CDR3 nucleotide sequence: TGCAGCGTTAGGACAGGGAGGTACGGCTACACCTTC. Translation: CSVRTGRYGYTF.